This is a list of T cell receptor beta chains from one sample in a study of shared clonotypes between healthy human individuals. Clones were sequenced by immunoSEQ multiplex PCR, and TCRdb holds only the in-frame ones, with some missing. The sample holds 2 million to 2.5 million clones; around 93% are singletons and the top ten take more than 0.35%. Sequenced material: naive CD4+ T cells from PBMCs. The receptor set was obtained from a man aged 18 to 30 in good health. Some clones in this sample may be carry-over from other donors' samples. Both conserved end residues are part of each CDR3. A D gene is named only where the DNA matches it firmly. Clone size is not always given. Where it is, it says once, few, many or a class for expanded clones.

TRBV9	NA	TRBJ2-7	TRBD1	CASSIRDRGFDEQYF	TGTGCCAGCAGCATCAGGGACAGGGGTTTCGACGAGCAGTACTTC
TRBV11-2	NA	TRBJ1-2	TRBD1	CASSEGTVLRGGYTF	TGTGCCAGCAGCGAGGGGACAGTCCTCCGAGGTGGCTACACCTTC
TRBV11-2	NA	TRBJ2-2	NA	CASSRLRAAGELFF	TGTGCCAGCAGTCGCTTGCGAGCCGCCGGGGAGCTGTTTTTT
TRBV18	NA	TRBJ2-5	NA	CASSPDSETQYF	TGTGCCAGCTCACCAGATTCTGAGACCCAGTACTTC
TRBV10-3	once	TRBJ2-1	NA	CAIIGSGNNEQFF	TGTGCCATCATCGGTTCCGGAAACAATGAGCAGTTCTTC
TRBV27	NA	TRBJ1-2	NA	CASSPQGRGGYTF	TGTGCCAGCAGCCCACAGGGCCGGGGTGGCTACACCTTC
TRBV5-1	NA	TRBJ2-3	NA	CASSLASTDTQYF	TGCGCCAGCAGCTTGGCCAGCACAGATACGCAGTATTTT
TRBV6-5	NA	TRBJ1-2	NA	CASSYSWSPNYGYTF	TGTGCCAGCAGTTACTCTTGGTCCCCTAACTATGGCTACACCTTC
TRBV4-2	NA	TRBJ2-6	TRBD1	CASSQVPRDRGTRGANVLTF	TGTGCCAGCAGCCAAGTCCCCCGGGACAGGGGGACGCGTGGGGCCAACGTCCTGACTTTC
TRBV6-1	once	TRBJ1-3	TRBD1	CASREDRVTGNTIYF	TGTGCCAGCAGAGAAGACAGGGTAACTGGAAACACCATATATTTT
TRBV6-1	NA	TRBJ1-5	TRBD1	CASSSQDRLHQPQHF	TGTGCCAGCAGCAGCCAGGACAGGCTTCATCAGCCCCAGCATTTT
TRBV7-9	NA	TRBJ1-2	TRBD1	CASSPPGQGRYGYTF	TGTGCCAGCAGCCCCCCGGGACAGGGACGATATGGCTACACCTTC
TRBV7-9	NA	TRBJ1-1	TRBD1	CASSPVGDLRGTEAFF	TGTGCCAGCAGCCCGGTAGGGGACCTCAGGGGGACTGAAGCTTTCTTT
TRBV5-4	NA	TRBJ1-1	NA	CASSWGGMAEAFF	TGTGCCAGCAGCTGGGGGGGGATGGCTGAAGCTTTCTTT
TRBV18	NA	TRBJ1-1	NA	CASSTDRNTEAFF	TGTGCCAGCTCTACCGACAGGAACACTGAAGCTTTCTTT
TRBV5-6	NA	TRBJ2-5	NA	CASSLRSRYQETQYF	TGTGCCAGCAGCTTGAGATCTCGGTACCAAGAGACCCAGTACTTC
TRBV28	NA	TRBJ2-1	TRBD2	CASSPRGGLENFEQFF	TGTGCCAGCAGTCCCCGGGGTGGACTAGAGAATTTTGAGCAGTTCTTC
TRBV6-5	NA	TRBJ2-6	NA	CASSYRVSGANVLTF	TGTGCCAGCAGTTACAGAGTCTCTGGGGCCAACGTCCTGACTTTC
TRBV14	NA	TRBJ2-3	TRBD2	CASSPIAGVADTQYF	TGTGCCAGCAGCCCCATTGCGGGAGTGGCAGATACGCAGTATTTT
TRBV15	NA	TRBJ2-2	NA	CATSGGVNTGELFF	TGTGCCACCAGCGGAGGGGTTAACACCGGGGAGCTGTTTTTT
TRBV18	NA	TRBJ2-3	TRBD1	CASSSQGATGRTDTQYF	TGTGCCAGCTCCTCCCAGGGGGCTACGGGGAGAACAGATACGCAGTATTTT
TRBV7-2	NA	TRBJ2-7	NA	CASSRSWGSEQYF	TGTGCCAGCAGTCGGAGTTGGGGTAGCGAGCAGTACTTC
TRBV29-1	NA	TRBJ2-1	TRBD2	CSVHGLAGGYNEQFF	TGCAGCGTTCACGGTCTAGCGGGAGGATACAATGAGCAGTTCTTC
TRBV7-9	NA	TRBJ1-2	NA	CASSLGGEDGYTF	TGTGCCAGCAGCTTAGGGGGCGAGGATGGCTACACCTTC
TRBV7-2	NA	TRBJ2-1	TRBD1	CASSLRQGEGEQFF	TGTGCCAGCAGCTTGCGACAGGGGGAAGGTGAGCAGTTCTTC
TRBV19	NA	TRBJ2-1	TRBD2	CASSRGGSSYNEQFF	TGTGCCAGTAGTAGGGGGGGTAGCTCCTACAATGAGCAGTTCTTC
TRBV5-6	NA	TRBJ1-6	TRBD1	CASSLATTGNYNSPLHF	TGTGCCAGCAGCTTGGCAACGACAGGGAACTATAATTCACCCCTCCACTTT
TRBV27	NA	TRBJ2-3	TRBD2	CATSGGRPPDTQYF	TGTGCCACCTCTGGCGGGAGGCCCCCAGATACGCAGTATTTT
TRBV15	NA	TRBJ2-1	NA	CATSRSVSGEYNEQFF	TGTGCCACCAGTCGGAGTGTGTCGGGAGAGTACAATGAGCAGTTCTTC
TRBV6-5	NA	TRBJ2-5	NA	CASSYTQTRGETQYF	TGTGCCAGCAGTTACACTCAGACTCGTGGAGAGACCCAGTACTTC
TRBV9	NA	TRBJ1-1	NA	CASSAGGGLPLNTEAFF	TGTGCCAGCAGCGCTGGGGGGGGGTTACCTTTGAACACTGAAGCTTTCTTT
TRBV5-8	NA	TRBJ2-5	NA	CASSLARGATTSETQYF	TGTGCCAGCAGCTTGGCCCGGGGGGCAACGACTTCGGAGACCCAGTACTTC
TRBV7-2	NA	TRBJ2-4	TRBD2	CASSLRSLAGGKNIQYF	TGTGCCAGCAGCTTAAGGTCCCTAGCGGGAGGCAAAAACATTCAGTACTTC
TRBV4-1	NA	TRBJ2-7	TRBD1	CASSQGLGQGGYEQYF	TGCGCCAGCAGCCAAGGCCTCGGACAGGGGGGTTACGAGCAGTACTTC
TRBV30	once	TRBJ1-1	NA	CAWSVLGLDTEAFF	TGTGCCTGGAGTGTTCTCGGATTGGACACTGAAGCTTTCTTT
TRBV12-5	NA	TRBJ2-3	NA	CSCSRGTDTQYF	TGTTCATGCTCCCGAGGAACAGATACGCAGTATTTT
TRBV18	NA	TRBJ2-1	TRBD1	CASSPRDRVGDEQFF	TGTGCCAGCTCACCCCGGGACAGGGTTGGCGATGAGCAGTTCTTC
TRBV9	NA	TRBJ1-1	TRBD1	CASSLGDSMNTEAFF	TGTGCCAGCAGTCTGGGGGACAGCATGAACACTGAAGCTTTCTTT
TRBV19	once	TRBJ1-5	NA	CASSPSVGAHSNQPQHF	TGTGCCAGTAGTCCGTCGGTAGGGGCACATAGCAATCAGCCCCAGCATTTT
TRBV6-1	NA	TRBJ2-5	NA	CASSEAWGRGFGETQYF	TGTGCCAGCAGTGAAGCCTGGGGCAGGGGATTCGGGGAGACCCAGTACTTC
TRBV7-9	NA	TRBJ2-4	TRBD2	CASSPIMGEGPRGIQYF	TGTGCCAGCAGCCCCATTATGGGGGAGGGCCCTAGGGGTATTCAGTACTTC
TRBV18	NA	TRBJ2-3	NA	CASSTKRRDSISTDTQYF	TGTGCCAGCTCCACAAAGAGGCGCGACAGCATTAGCACAGATACGCAGTATTTT
TRBV6-1	NA	TRBJ1-5	NA	CASSEGWGGLNQPQHF	TGTGCCAGCAGTGAAGGCTGGGGTGGACTTAATCAGCCCCAGCATTTT
TRBV28	NA	TRBJ2-2	TRBD1	CASSRTGKNTGELFF	TGTGCCAGCAGCCGGACAGGGAAGAACACCGGGGAGCTGTTTTTT
TRBV2	few	TRBJ1-1	TRBD1	CASRDDGTGNTEAFF	TGTGCCAGCAGAGACGACGGGACAGGGAACACTGAAGCTTTCTTT
TRBV6-5	NA	TRBJ2-1	NA	CASSYSSPSDEQFF	TGTGCCAGCAGTTACTCGAGCCCTTCTGATGAGCAGTTCTTC
TRBV11-1	NA	TRBJ2-2	TRBD1	CASSLPRDRGPANTGELFF	TGTGCCAGCAGCTTACCCAGAGACAGGGGCCCTGCGAACACCGGGGAGCTGTTTTTT
TRBV7-9	NA	TRBJ2-1	TRBD2	CASSLKGSGRESSEQFF	TGTGCCAGCAGCTTAAAAGGTAGCGGGAGGGAGTCCAGTGAGCAGTTCTTC
TRBV29-1	few	TRBJ1-1	NA	CSVGGLWDTEAFF	TGCAGCGTCGGCGGTCTCTGGGACACTGAAGCTTTCTTT
TRBV19	NA	TRBJ2-6	NA	CASSNRAPGANVLTF	TGTGCCAGTAGTAACAGGGCCCCCGGGGCCAACGTCCTGACTTTC
TRBV9	NA	TRBJ2-3	TRBD2	CASSVGLAEADTQYF	TGTGCCAGCAGCGTAGGTCTAGCGGAGGCAGATACGCAGTATTTT
TRBV4-2	NA	TRBJ2-7	NA	CASSQDRQGSYEQYF	TGTGCCAGCAGCCAAGATCGGCAGGGCTCCTACGAGCAGTACTTC
TRBV14	NA	TRBJ2-3	NA	CASSQFYPTGQYF	TGTGCCAGCAGCCAATTCTACCCCACGGGGCAGTATTTT
TRBV28	NA	TRBJ2-7	TRBD2	CASRRDYNEQYF	TGTGCCAGCAGAAGGGACTATAACGAGCAGTACTTC
TRBV14	NA	TRBJ2-1	NA	CASSQGRGGVSPVYNEQFF	TGTGCCAGCAGCCAAGGCCGAGGTGGGGTCAGCCCTGTCTACAATGAGCAGTTCTTC